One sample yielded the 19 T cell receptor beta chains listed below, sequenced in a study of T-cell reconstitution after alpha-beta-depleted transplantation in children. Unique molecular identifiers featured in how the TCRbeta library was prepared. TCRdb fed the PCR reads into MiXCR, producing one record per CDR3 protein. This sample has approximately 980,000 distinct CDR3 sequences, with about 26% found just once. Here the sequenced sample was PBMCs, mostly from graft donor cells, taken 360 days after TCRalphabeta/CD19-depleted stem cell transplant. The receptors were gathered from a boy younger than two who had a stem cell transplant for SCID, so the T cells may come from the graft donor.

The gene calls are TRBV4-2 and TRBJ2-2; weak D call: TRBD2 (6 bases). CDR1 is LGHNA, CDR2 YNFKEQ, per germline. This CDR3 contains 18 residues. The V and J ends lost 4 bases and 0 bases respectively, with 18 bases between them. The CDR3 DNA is TGTGCCAGCAGCCGAAGTACGCGGGGCCAACCGAACACCGGGGAGCTGTTTTTT. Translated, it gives CASSRSTRGQPNTGELFF.

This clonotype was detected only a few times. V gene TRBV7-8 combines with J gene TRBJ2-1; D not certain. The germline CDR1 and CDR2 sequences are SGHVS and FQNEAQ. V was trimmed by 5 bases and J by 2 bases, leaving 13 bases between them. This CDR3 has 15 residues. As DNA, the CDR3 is TGTGCCAGCAGCCCTTCGGACGGTCCCTACAATGAGCAGTTCTTC. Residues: CASSPSDGPYNEQFF. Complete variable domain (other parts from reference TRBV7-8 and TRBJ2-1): GAGVSQSPRYKVAKRGQDVALRCDPISGHVSLFWYQQALGQGPEFLTYFQNEAQLDKSGLPSDRFFAERPEGSVSTLKIQRTQQEDSAVYLCASSPSDGPYNEQFFGPGTRLTVL.

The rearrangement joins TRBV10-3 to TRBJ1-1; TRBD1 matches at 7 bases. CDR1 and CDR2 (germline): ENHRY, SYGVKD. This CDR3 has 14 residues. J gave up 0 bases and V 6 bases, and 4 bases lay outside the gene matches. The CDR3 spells CAISRDSMNTEAFF. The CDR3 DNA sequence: TGTGCCATCAGCAGGGACAGTATGAACACTGAAGCTTTCTTT.

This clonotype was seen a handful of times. CDR3: CASSEADKNLNEQFF. CDR3 DNA: TGTGCCAGCAGTGAGGCGGATAAAAATCTCAATGAGCAGTTCTTC. V is TRBV6-1 and J is TRBJ2-1; D remains ambiguous. CDR3 length: 15 residues. The V and J ends lost 3 bases and 6 bases respectively, with 15 bases between them. Germline V gene sequence: CDR1 MNHNS, CDR2 SASEGT.

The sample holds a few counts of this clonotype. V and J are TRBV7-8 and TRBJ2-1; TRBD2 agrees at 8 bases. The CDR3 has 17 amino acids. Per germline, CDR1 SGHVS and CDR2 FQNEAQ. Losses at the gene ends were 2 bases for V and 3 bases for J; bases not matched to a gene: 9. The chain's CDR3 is CASSLKARGGSYNEQFF. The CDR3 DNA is TGTGCCAGCAGCTTAAAGGCTCGGGGGGGAAGCTACAATGAGCAGTTCTTC.

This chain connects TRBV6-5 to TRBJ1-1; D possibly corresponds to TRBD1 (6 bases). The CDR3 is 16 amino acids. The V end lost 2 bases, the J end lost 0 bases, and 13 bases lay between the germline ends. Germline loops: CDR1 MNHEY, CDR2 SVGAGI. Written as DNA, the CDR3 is TGTGCCAGCAGTTACGGGGGACAACCTTTGAACACTGAAGCTTTCTTT. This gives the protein CASSYGGQPLNTEAFF.

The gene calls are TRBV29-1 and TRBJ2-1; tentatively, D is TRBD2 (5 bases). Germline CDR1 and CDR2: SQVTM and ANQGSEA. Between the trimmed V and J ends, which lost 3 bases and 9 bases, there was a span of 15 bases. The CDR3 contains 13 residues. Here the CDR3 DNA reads TGCAGCGTTGAGTTTTGGGATGCGGGTGAGCAGTTCTTC. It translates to CSVEFWDAGEQFF.

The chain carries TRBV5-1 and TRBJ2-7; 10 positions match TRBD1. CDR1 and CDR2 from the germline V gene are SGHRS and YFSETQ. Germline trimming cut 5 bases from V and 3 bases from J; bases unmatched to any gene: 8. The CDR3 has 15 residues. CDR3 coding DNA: TGCGCCAGCAGACAGAGGACAGGGGGAGGCTACGAGCAGTACTTC. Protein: CASRQRTGGGYEQYF.

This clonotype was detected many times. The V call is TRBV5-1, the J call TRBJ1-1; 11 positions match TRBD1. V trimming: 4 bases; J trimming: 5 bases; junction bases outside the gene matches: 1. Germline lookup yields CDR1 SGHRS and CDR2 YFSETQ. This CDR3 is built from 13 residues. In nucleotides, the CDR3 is TGCGCCAGCAGCGGGACAGGGGGAACTGAAGCTTTCTTT. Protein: CASSGTGGTEAFF.

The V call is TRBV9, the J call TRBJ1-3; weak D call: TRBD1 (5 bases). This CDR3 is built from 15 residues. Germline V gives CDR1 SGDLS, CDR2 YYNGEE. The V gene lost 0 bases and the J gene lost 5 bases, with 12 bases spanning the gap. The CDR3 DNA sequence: TGTGCCAGCAGCGTAGGGGGGGATTGGAGAAACACCATATATTTT. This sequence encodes CASSVGGDWRNTIYF.

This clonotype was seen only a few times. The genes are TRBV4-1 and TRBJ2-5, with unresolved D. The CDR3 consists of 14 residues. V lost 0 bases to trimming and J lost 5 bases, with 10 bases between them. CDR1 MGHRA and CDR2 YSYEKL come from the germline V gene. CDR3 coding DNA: TGCGCCAGCAGCCAAGATTTTACGGAGGAGACCCAGTACTTC. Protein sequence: CASSQDFTEETQYF.

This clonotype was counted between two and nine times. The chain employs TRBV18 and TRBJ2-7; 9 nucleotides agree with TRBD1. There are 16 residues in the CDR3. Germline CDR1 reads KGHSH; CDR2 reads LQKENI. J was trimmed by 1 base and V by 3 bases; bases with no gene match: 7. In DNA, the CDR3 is TGTGCCAGCTCACCTTCAGGACAGGGGCCTTCCTACGAGCAGTACTTC. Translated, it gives CASSPSGQGPSYEQYF. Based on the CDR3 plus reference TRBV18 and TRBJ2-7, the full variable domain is NAGVMQNPRHLVRRRGQEARLRCSPMKGHSHVYWYRQLPEEGLKFMVYLQKENIIDESGMPKERFSAEFPKEGPSILRIQQVVRGDSAAYFCASSPSGQGPSYEQYFGPGTRLTVT.

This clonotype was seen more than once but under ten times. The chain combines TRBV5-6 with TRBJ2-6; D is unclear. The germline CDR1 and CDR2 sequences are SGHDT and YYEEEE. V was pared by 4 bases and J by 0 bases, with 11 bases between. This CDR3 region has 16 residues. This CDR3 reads CASSPLGDSGANVLTF. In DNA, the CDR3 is TGTGCCAGCAGCCCACTGGGCGACTCTGGGGCCAACGTCCTGACTTTC.

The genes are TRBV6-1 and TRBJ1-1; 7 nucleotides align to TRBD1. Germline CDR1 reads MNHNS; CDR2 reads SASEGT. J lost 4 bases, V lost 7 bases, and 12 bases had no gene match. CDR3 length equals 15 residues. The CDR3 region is CASTLGRKGATEAFF. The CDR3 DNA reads TGTGCCAGCACCTTAGGCCGTAAGGGGGCCACTGAAGCTTTCTTT.

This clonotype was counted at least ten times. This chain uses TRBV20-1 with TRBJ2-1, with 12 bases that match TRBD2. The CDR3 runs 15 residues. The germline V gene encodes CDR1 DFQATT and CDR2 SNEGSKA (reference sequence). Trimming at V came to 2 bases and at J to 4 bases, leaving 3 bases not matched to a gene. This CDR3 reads CSARLAGGPYNEQFF. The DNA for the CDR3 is TGCAGTGCTAGACTAGCGGGGGGGCCATACAATGAGCAGTTCTTC.

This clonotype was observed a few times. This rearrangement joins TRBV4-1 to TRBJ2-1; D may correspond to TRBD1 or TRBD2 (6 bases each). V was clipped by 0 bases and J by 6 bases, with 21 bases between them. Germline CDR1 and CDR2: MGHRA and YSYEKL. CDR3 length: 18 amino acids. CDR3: CASSQDRVGAGHGNEQFF. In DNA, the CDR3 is TGCGCCAGCAGCCAAGATCGGGTCGGTGCGGGACACGGCAATGAGCAGTTCTTC.

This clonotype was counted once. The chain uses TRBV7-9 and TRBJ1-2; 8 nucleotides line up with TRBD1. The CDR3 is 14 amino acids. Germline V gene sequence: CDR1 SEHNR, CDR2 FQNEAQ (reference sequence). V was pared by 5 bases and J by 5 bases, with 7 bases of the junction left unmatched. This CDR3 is CASSPRDRLYGYTF. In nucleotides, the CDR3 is TGTGCCAGCAGCCCGAGGGACAGGTTATATGGCTACACCTTC.

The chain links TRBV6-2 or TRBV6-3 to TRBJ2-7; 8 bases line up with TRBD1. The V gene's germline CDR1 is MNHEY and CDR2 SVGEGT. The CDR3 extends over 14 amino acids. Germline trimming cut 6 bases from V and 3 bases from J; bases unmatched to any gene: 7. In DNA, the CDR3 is TGTGCCAGCAGGACAGGGGAAGGAGACTACGAGCAGTACTTC. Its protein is CASRTGEGDYEQYF.

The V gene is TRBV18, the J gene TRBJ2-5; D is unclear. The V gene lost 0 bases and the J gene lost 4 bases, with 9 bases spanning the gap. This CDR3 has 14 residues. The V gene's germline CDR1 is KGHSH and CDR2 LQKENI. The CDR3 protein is CASSPPTRRETQYF. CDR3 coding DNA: TGTGCCAGCTCACCACCTACGCGACGAGAGACCCAGTACTTC.